This T cell receptor beta chain is from a study of shared clonotypes between healthy human individuals. The overall study: Per donor, CD8 memory used one plate, CD8 naive used two, CD4 memory used three and CD4 naive used three.

CDR1 and CDR2 from the germline V gene are SQVTM and ANQGSEA. The ends lost 5 bases at V and 7 bases at J; junction bases unmatched: 3. CDR3 length: 12 residues. The authors split each subset's genomic DNA evenly across several immunoSEQ plates. Using immunoSEQ multiplex PCR, the repertoire was profiled, and TCRdb retains in-frame clones only, with some absent. The sample has about 340,000 clones; roughly 80% are singletons. This rearrangement joins TRBV29-1 to TRBJ1-2; TRBD1 agrees at 11 bases. The receptor was derived from a man aged 25 to 40 in good health. The specimen sequenced was memory CD4+ T cells sorted from blood. Specified subset: CD45RA-negative fraction. CDR3 coding DNA: TGCAGCGTTAGGACAGGGGGCACTGGCTACACCTTC. Encoded protein: CSVRTGGTGYTF.